The present entry profiles one TCR beta chain with its context. The data stem from a study of blood T cell repertoires in COVID-19. Assay used: immunoSEQ multiplex PCR; TCRdb lists only in-frame clones, some missing. The sample lists about 300,000 clones, 70% to 90% occurring once. The sequencing input was PBMCs or T cells enriched from blood (not recorded which). The sequence was obtained from a woman in her thirties who had recovered from COVID-19.

The chain's CDR3 is CASSLQGYQETQYF. In nucleotides, the CDR3 is TGTGCCAGCAGTCTACAGGGGTACCAAGAGACCCAGTACTTC. The chain is built from TRBV27 and TRBJ2-5; 7 bases fit TRBD1. The CDR3 is 14 amino acids. Germline V gives CDR1 MNHEY, CDR2 SMNVEV (reference sequence). V was clipped by 5 bases and J by 0 bases; unmatched bases: 3.